This TCR beta chain was recovered during a study of memory CD4+ T cells and cytomegalovirus serostatus. About the research overall: Of the healthy Belgian adults, several were CMV seropositive and 20 to 30 seronegative.

General study findings and limits: Each of approximately 61 CMV-associated TCRbeta sequences occurred in one to five individuals.

The sort gate was single viable CD3+CD4+CD8-CD45RO+ cells for memory CD4+ T cells. After thawing, CD4+ T cells were positively selected. In the original processing: After removing out-of-frame reads, under 2.5 million distinct TCRbeta sequences remained. Here immunoSEQ multiplex PCR was the method, and the copy in TCRdb shows in-frame clones only, minus some. V, J and clone size reflect that table, while D and trimming were determined from the DNA. The data hold roughly 28,000 clones, with about 76% observed a single time. Regarding this clone: The antigen is unknown.

This CDR3 has 18 amino acids. Germline loops: CDR1 LGHNA, CDR2 YSLEER. V dropped 0 bases and J dropped 4 bases, with 21 bases sitting between them. V is TRBV4-3 and J is TRBJ1-2; a possible D gene is TRBD1 (6 bases). The receptor was isolated from an adult in good health and CMV-seronegative. Sequencing input: memory CD4+ T cells from blood. The CDR3 DNA reads as TGCGCCAGCAGCCAAGAGAGTGGGAAGAGGAAGGGGGTCTATGGCTACACCTTC. It codes for CASSQESGKRKGVYGYTF.